These 5 T cell receptor beta chains share one sample of origin, sequenced in a study of T cells in Graves' hyperthyroidism and ophthalmopathy. Amplification targeted TCR beta CDR3 regions from RNA transcripts. The HTBI primer set served for first-round RT-PCR of the TCR CDR3. TCRdb passed the multiplex PCR reads through MiXCR, listing each CDR3 protein once. This table holds 360,000 or so distinct CDR3 sequences, 15% to 20% found once. Source material: blood. The origin of the receptors is a woman aged 40 to 50 with Graves' ophthalmopathy.

This clonotype was detected many times. The rearrangement joins TRBV28 to TRBJ1-5, with 7 positions matching TRBD1. CDR1 and CDR2 (germline): MDHEN, SYDVKM. J gave up 10 bases and V 5 bases, and 2 bases lay outside the gene matches. The length of the CDR3 is 11 residues. CDR3 coding DNA: TGTGCCAGCAGTGCAGGGGGACCCCAGCATTTT. This codes for CASSAGGPQHF.

Ten or more counts support this clonotype. This sequence joins TRBV2 and TRBJ1-2; 7 nucleotides match TRBD1. Germline V gives CDR1 SNHLY, CDR2 FYNNEI. The CDR3 is 14 amino acids. V trimming: 5 bases; J trimming: 4 bases; junction bases outside the gene matches: 7. CDR3 DNA: TGTGCCAGCAGTCTGGCCAGACAGGGCTATGGCTACACCTTC. It yields the protein CASSLARQGYGYTF. The full variable domain, in which reference TRBV2 and TRBJ1-2 provide the parts outside the CDR3, is EPEVTQTPSHQVTQMGQEVILRCVPISNHLYFYWYRQILGQKVEFLVSFYNNEISEKSEIFDDQFSVERPDGSNFTLKIRSTKLEDSAMYFCASSLARQGYGYTFGSGTRLTVV.

This clonotype was detected ten times or more. The chain joins TRBV20-1 to TRBJ2-7, with TRBD2 identical over 10 bases. Germline V gives CDR1 DFQATT, CDR2 SNEGSKA (reference sequence). V shed 0 bases and J 1 base; nucleotides not matched to a gene: 9. The CDR3 runs 17 residues. CDR3 in amino acids: CSARDPSGRAFSYEQYF. The CDR3 DNA reads TGCAGTGCTAGAGATCCGAGCGGGAGGGCCTTTTCCTACGAGCAGTACTTC.

In this sample, this clonotype turned up many times. The chain links TRBV4-1 to TRBJ2-7; perhaps TRBD1 as D (6 bases). V was pared by 5 bases and J by 3 bases, with 11 bases between. The germline gives CDR1 MGHRA, CDR2 YSYEKL. The CDR3 covers 13 residues. The DNA of the CDR3 is TGCGCCAGCAGCTCCGGGACAAACTACGAGCAGTACTTC. Protein sequence: CASSSGTNYEQYF.

This clonotype occurred many times. The chain uses TRBV9 and TRBJ2-5, with D possibly TRBD2 on 7 matching bases. CDR3 size: 15 residues. Germline assignment: CDR1 SGDLS and CDR2 YYNGEE. With 4 bases removed from V and 5 bases from J, the gap between germline ends came to 18 bases. The CDR3 region has the DNA TGTGCCAGCAGCCCCCATGGGGGGGCGGGGGAGACCCAGTACTTC. It codes for CASSPHGGAGETQYF.